The 21 T cell receptor beta chains presented below share a single source sample, sequenced in a study of T-cell memory formation after mild COVID-19. TCRdb ran MiXCR on the 5' RACE reads and lists one entry per CDR3 protein. The sample shows roughly 480,000 distinct CDR3 sequences, roughly 25% of them seen only once. Specimen: PBMCs or a T cell subset sorted from them (not recorded which). The receptors originated from an adult woman who had mild COVID-19 (a few samples of this study predate the infection). Cell type and time point are not known.

The chain has TRBV24-1 and TRBJ2-2; D not certain. Between the trimmed V and J ends, which lost 1 base and 2 bases, there was a span of 7 bases. Germline V CDR1 and CDR2: KGHDR, SFDVKD. The CDR3 is 15 residues long. CDR3 amino acids: CATSDLNTNTGELFF. The DNA for the CDR3 is TGTGCCACCAGTGATTTAAACACAAACACCGGGGAGCTGTTTTTT.

This clonotype was detected many times. The chain recombines TRBV7-8 with TRBJ2-1; no firm D call. V was trimmed by 1 base and J by 0 bases, leaving 7 bases between them. From germline, CDR1 is SGHVS and CDR2 FQNEAQ. The CDR3 totals 15 residues. The CDR3 DNA sequence: TGTGCCAGCAGCTTAGACGTGAGCTCCTACAATGAGCAGTTCTTC. It specifies CASSLDVSSYNEQFF.

Here the CDR3 DNA reads TGTGCCAGCTCACCCATTCCCAGGGGGTGGACTGAAGCTTTCTTT. This codes for CASSPIPRGWTEAFF. The J gene is TRBJ1-1, the V gene TRBV18, with 7 bases aligning to TRBD1. CDR3 length: 15 amino acids. Per germline, CDR1 KGHSH and CDR2 LQKENI. Trimming cost V 3 bases and J 5 bases; bases outside gene matches: 9.

V and J are TRBV15 and TRBJ1-2; no reliable D call. The CDR3 spans 12 residues. The V end lost 0 bases, the J end lost 13 bases, and 12 bases lay between the germline ends. Germline V gene sequence: CDR1 LNHNV, CDR2 YYDKDF (reference sequence). The CDR3 loop reads CATSREEGSCTF. The DNA of the CDR3 is TGTGCCACCAGCAGAGAAGAGGGTTCGTGCACCTTC. The variable domain in full, completed from reference TRBV15 and TRBJ1-2, reads DAMVIQNPRYQVTQFGKPVTLSCSQTLNHNVMYWYQQKSSQAPKLLFHYYDKDFNNEADTPDNFQSRRPNTSFCFLDIRSPGLGDTAMYLCATSREEGSCTFGSGTRLTVV.

The table lists this clonotype with a few counts. The CDR3, as DNA: TGCAGCGTTGGGGATCCGTTCACTAGCACAGATACGCAGTATTTT. Translated: CSVGDPFTSTDTQYF. This chain joins TRBV29-1 and TRBJ2-3; unclear D gene. Trimming took off 4 bases at V and 0 bases at J, with 14 bases between the two ends. CDR1 is SQVTM, CDR2 ANQGSEA, per germline. CDR3 length: 15 residues.

The chain is built from TRBV3-1 and TRBJ2-1; TRBD2 aligns across 12 bases. The J segment lost 9 bases and the V segment lost 0 bases, leaving 6 bases of the junction unmatched. The CDR3 is 16 residues long. Germline V gene sequence: CDR1 LGHDT, CDR2 YNNKEL (reference sequence). CDR3 bases: TGTGCCAGCAGCCAAGAAGGAACTAGCGGGAGGAGTGAGCAGTTCTTC. This gives the protein CASSQEGTSGRSEQFF.

The V call is TRBV11-2, the J call TRBJ2-1, with D hard to call. CDR1 and CDR2 (germline): SGHAT, FQNNGV. The CDR3 is made up of 14 amino acids. With 2 bases removed from V and 9 bases from J, the gap between germline ends came to 14 bases. The CDR3 here is CASSLSPGPREQFF. CDR3 DNA sequence: TGTGCCAGCAGCTTATCCCCGGGTCCCCGTGAGCAGTTCTTC.

The chain couples TRBV7-9 to TRBJ1-4; D is ambiguous. V was pared by 2 bases and J by 4 bases, with 8 bases between. Germline CDR1 SEHNR, CDR2 FQNEAQ (reference sequence). The CDR3 length is 14 residues. Here the CDR3 DNA reads TGTGCCAGCAGCTTACGGTCGAGTAATGAAAAACTGTTTTTT. Protein product: CASSLRSSNEKLFF.

This clonotype came up a few times. The J gene is TRBJ2-1, the V gene TRBV27, with 8 bases fitting TRBD2. With 4 bases clipped from V and 4 bases from J, the junction kept 9 bases outside the gene matches. This CDR3 has 16 amino acids. Germline CDR1 reads MNHEY; CDR2 reads SMNVEV (reference sequence). The CDR3, as DNA: TGTGCCAGCAGTTCCTCCGTGGAGCGGGAGTACAATGAGCAGTTCTTC. It encodes CASSSSVEREYNEQFF.

J is TRBJ1-2 and V is TRBV7-9; 10 bases map to TRBD1. Germline assignment: CDR1 SEHNR and CDR2 FQNEAQ (reference sequence). The length of the CDR3 is 14 residues. Losses at the gene ends were 5 bases for V and 6 bases for J; bases not matched to a gene: 6. The CDR3 DNA follows: TGTGCCAGCAGCCCCGGACAGGGGGGGGATGGCTACACCTTC. Residues: CASSPGQGGDGYTF.

CDR3 sequence reads: CASSPTGGIHQPQHF. In DNA, the CDR3 is TGTGCCAGCAGCCCGACAGGGGGCATTCATCAGCCCCAGCATTTT. V is TRBV3-1 and J is TRBJ1-5; the match to TRBD1 covers 10 bases. The J segment lost 5 bases and the V segment lost 4 bases, leaving 5 bases of the junction unmatched. Germline V lookup: CDR1 LGHDT, CDR2 YNNKEL (reference sequence). This CDR3 is built from 15 residues.

This clonotype turned up a few times. V usage is TRBV19 and J usage is TRBJ1-1; 8 bases are shared with TRBD1. The CDR3 extends over 13 amino acids. Germline CDR1 and CDR2: LNHDA and SQIVND (reference sequence). V shed 6 bases and J 4 bases; nucleotides not matched to a gene: 4. The CDR3 loop is CASRDRESTEAFF. The CDR3 bases are TGTGCCAGTAGGGACAGGGAGAGCACTGAAGCTTTCTTT.

The CDR3 nucleotides are TGTGCCAGCAGCCCTATACCCGGACAGGGCTACGAGCAGTACTTC. Protein sequence: CASSPIPGQGYEQYF. This chain links TRBV9 with TRBJ2-7, with 8 bases lining up with TRBD1. J was trimmed by 3 bases and V by 4 bases; bases with no gene match: 9. The CDR3 is 15 amino acids. The germline gives CDR1 SGDLS, CDR2 YYNGEE.

The sample holds a few counts of this clonotype. The V call is TRBV4-2, the J call TRBJ1-1; D gene ambiguous. V gave up 1 base and J gave up 4 bases, with 7 bases separating them. The CDR3 length is 13 residues. Germline V gene data show CDR1 as LGHNA and CDR2 as YNFKEQ. Here the CDR3 reads CASSQGPTTEAFF. The CDR3, as DNA: TGTGCCAGCAGCCAAGGGCCGACCACTGAAGCTTTCTTT.

J is TRBJ2-1 and V is TRBV4-1, with D hard to call. The CDR3 sequence is 11 residues long. Trimming took off 1 base at V and 8 bases at J, with 3 bases between the two ends. Per germline, CDR1 MGHRA and CDR2 YSYEKL. The chain's CDR3 is CASSQGHEQFF. The CDR3 region has the DNA TGCGCCAGCAGCCAAGGCCATGAGCAGTTCTTC.

This clonotype was seen a handful of times. This chain uses TRBV6-5 with TRBJ2-7; 7 positions agree with TRBD1. The CDR3 loop spans 16 amino acids. Per germline, CDR1 MNHEY and CDR2 SVGAGI. V lost 5 bases, J lost 3 bases, and 13 bases stayed unmatched. The CDR3 DNA reads TGTGCCAGCAGTGCCGGGACAGCCCCAGGTAACTACGAGCAGTACTTC. Amino acid sequence: CASSAGTAPGNYEQYF.

The V and J genes are TRBV2 and TRBJ1-2; D not resolved. Deletions cut 8 bases from V and 2 bases from J, with 12 bases between. The CDR3 consists of 13 residues. The germline V gene encodes CDR1 SNHLY and CDR2 FYNNEI. The CDR3 sequence is CASRAAENYGYTF. The CDR3 nucleotides are TGTGCCAGCCGAGCGGCGGAAAACTATGGCTACACCTTC. The full variable domain, in which reference TRBV2 and TRBJ1-2 provide the parts outside the CDR3, is EPEVTQTPSHQVTQMGQEVILRCVPISNHLYFYWYRQILGQKVEFLVSFYNNEISEKSEIFDDQFSVERPDGSNFTLKIRSTKLEDSAMYFCASRAAENYGYTFGSGTRLTVV.

This clonotype was picked up one time. The chain carries TRBV7-9 and TRBJ2-3; no clear D gene. Germline CDR1 reads SEHNR; CDR2 reads FQNEAQ (reference sequence). This CDR3 has 16 amino acids. V was cut by 2 bases and J by 2 bases, with 14 bases left in between. CDR3 DNA sequence: TGTGCCAGCAGCTTATTCCATACAGACGCCACAGATACGCAGTATTTT. Its translation: CASSLFHTDATDTQYF.

This chain uses TRBV6-5 with TRBJ2-1; tentative D call: TRBD2 (6 bases). This CDR3 contains 13 residues. Germline V gives CDR1 MNHEY, CDR2 SVGAGI. The V end lost 0 bases, the J end lost 10 bases, and 10 bases lay between the germline ends. CDR3 DNA: TGTGCCAGCAGTTACTCAGCGGGTAGGGAGCAGTTCTTC. Residues: CASSYSAGREQFF.

CDR3 coding DNA: TGCGCCAGCAGCTTGAGGGATGCTGCTGAAAAACTGTTTTTT. The encoded protein is CASSLRDAAEKLFF. The chain is built from TRBV5-1 and TRBJ1-4; D ambiguous. CDR3 length: 14 residues. V lost 1 base and J 7 bases, leaving 11 bases between the germline ends. The germline CDR1 and CDR2 sequences are SGHRS and YFSETQ.

This chain connects TRBV3-1 to TRBJ1-6; D gene uncertain. CDR3 length: 13 amino acids. The V gene's germline CDR1 is LGHDT and CDR2 YNNKEL (reference sequence). V lost 5 bases to trimming and J lost 12 bases, with 14 bases between them. CDR3 in amino acids: CASSVADGLPLHF. Written as DNA, the CDR3 is TGTGCCAGCAGCGTGGCAGACGGATTACCCCTCCACTTT.